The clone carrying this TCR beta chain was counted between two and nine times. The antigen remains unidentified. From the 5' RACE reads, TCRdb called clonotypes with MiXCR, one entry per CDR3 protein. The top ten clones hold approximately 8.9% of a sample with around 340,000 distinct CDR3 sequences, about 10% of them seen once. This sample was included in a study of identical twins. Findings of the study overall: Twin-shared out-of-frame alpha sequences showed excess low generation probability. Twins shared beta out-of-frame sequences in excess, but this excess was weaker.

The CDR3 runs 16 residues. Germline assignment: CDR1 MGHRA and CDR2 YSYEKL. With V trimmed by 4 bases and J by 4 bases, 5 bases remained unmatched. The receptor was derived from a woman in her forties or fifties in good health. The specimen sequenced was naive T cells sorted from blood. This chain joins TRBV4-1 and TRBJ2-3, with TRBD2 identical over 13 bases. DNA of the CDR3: TGCGCCAGCAGCCCTAGAGGACTAGCGGGGGCAGATACGCAGTATTTT. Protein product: CASSPRGLAGADTQYF.